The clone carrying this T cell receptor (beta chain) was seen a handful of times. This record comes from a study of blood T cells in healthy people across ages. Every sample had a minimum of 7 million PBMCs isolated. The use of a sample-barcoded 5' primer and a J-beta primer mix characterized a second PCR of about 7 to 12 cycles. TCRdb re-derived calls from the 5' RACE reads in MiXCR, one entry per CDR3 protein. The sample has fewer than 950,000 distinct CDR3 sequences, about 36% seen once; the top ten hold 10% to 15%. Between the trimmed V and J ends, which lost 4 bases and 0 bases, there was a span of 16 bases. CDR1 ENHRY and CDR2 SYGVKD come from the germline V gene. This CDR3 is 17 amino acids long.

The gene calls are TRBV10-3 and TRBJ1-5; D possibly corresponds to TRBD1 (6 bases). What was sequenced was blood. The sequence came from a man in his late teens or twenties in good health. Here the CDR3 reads CAISGDRHKNSNQPQHF. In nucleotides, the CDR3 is TGTGCCATCAGTGGAGACAGGCACAAAAATAGCAATCAGCCCCAGCATTTT.